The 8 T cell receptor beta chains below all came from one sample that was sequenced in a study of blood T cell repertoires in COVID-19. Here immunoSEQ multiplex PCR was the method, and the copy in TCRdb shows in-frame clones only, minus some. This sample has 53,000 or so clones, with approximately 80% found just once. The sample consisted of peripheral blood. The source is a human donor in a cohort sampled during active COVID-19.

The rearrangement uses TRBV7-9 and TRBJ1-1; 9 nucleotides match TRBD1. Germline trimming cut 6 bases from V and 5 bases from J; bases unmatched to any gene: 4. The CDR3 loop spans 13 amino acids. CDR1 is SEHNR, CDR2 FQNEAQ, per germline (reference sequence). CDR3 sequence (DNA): TGTGCCAGCAGTTCACAGGGGGCAACTGAAGCTTTCTTT. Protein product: CASSSQGATEAFF.

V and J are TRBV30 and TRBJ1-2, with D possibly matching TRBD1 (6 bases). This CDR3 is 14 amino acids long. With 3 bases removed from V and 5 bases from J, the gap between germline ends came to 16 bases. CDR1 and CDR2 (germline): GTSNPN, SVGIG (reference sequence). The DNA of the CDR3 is TGTGCCTGGAGCCCTGGGGGCGCGGGTTATGGCTACACCTTC. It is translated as CAWSPGGAGYGYTF.

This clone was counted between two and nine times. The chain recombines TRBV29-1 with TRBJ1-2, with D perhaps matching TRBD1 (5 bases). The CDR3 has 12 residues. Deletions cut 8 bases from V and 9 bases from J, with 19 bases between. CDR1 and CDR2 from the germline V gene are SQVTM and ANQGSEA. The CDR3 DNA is TGCAGCACGCCCGCGGGGGATAGAAGCTACACCTTC. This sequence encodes CSTPAGDRSYTF.

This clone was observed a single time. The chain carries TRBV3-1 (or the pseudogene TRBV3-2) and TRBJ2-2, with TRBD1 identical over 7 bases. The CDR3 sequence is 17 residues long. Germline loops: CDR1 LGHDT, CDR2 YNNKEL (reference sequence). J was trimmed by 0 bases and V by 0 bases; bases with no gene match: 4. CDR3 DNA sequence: TGTGCCAGCAGCCAAGAACGGGACAGTGCGAACACCGGGGAGCTGTTTTTT. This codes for CASSQERDSANTGELFF.

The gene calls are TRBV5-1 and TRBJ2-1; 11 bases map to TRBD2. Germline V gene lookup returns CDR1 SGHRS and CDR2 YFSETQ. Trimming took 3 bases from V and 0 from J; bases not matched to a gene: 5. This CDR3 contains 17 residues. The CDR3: CASSWTSGSPSYNEQFF. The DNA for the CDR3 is TGCGCCAGCAGCTGGACTAGCGGGTCCCCCTCCTACAATGAGCAGTTCTTC.

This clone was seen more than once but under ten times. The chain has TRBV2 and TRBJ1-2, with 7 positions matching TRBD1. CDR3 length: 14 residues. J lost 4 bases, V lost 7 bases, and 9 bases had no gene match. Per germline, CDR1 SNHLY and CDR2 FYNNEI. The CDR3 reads CASTTGPFSYGYTF. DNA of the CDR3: TGTGCCAGCACGACAGGGCCCTTTTCCTATGGCTACACCTTC.

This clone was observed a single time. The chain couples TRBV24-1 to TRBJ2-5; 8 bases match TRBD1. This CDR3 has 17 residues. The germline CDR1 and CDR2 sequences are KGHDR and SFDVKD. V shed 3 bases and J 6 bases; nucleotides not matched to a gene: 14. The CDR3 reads CATSDPSGPGGPKTQYF. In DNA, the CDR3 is TGTGCCACCAGTGATCCCTCCGGGCCAGGGGGCCCGAAGACCCAGTACTTC.

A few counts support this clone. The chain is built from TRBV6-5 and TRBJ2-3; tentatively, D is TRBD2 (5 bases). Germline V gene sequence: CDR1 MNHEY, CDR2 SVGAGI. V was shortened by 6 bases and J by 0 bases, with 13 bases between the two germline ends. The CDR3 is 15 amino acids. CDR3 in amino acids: CASSDLEDSTDTQYF. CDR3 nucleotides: TGTGCCAGCAGCGACTTGGAGGACAGCACAGATACGCAGTATTTT.